The table lists the clone carrying this T cell receptor beta chain with a few counts. Its antigen is currently unknown. This entry comes from a study of CD8 T cells in ankylosing spondylitis. Generation of TCR beta libraries employed quantitative 5'-RACE incorporating molecular barcodes. TCRdb analysed the 5' RACE reads with MiXCR anew, one entry per CDR3 protein. The sample lists 350,000 to 450,000 distinct CDR3 sequences, roughly 20% occurring once. V was trimmed by 5 bases and J by 5 bases, leaving 7 bases between them. Germline V CDR1 and CDR2: MNHEY, SVGAGI. This CDR3 contains 12 residues. Whole-study findings and limits: Disease-linked clones were CD8+ and relatively rare in peripheral blood. Seemingly characteristic of ankylosing spondylitis blood was a TCR beta motif consisting of under 10 highly homologous variants.

The sample consisted of blood, either unsorted or a sorted T cell fraction (not recorded which). The chain links TRBV6-5 to TRBJ1-5; D gene uncertain. The TCR comes from a male donor with ankylosing spondylitis or in good health (not recorded which). DNA of the CDR3: TGTGCCAGCAGTCCCGGGGATCAGCCCCAGCATTTT. It is translated as CASSPGDQPQHF.